Presented here are 5 T cell receptor beta chains from one specimen sequenced in a study of vaccination effects on CD4 cells after COVID-19. Antigen-specific CD4+ T cell clonotypes were called by their expansion after viral peptide-pool culture in ViraFEST. Isolation of CD4+ T cells took place after approximately ten days of culture. The participants, recipients of two vaccine doses, got either BNT162b2 or mRNA-1273. For these TCRs, the target antigens are not known. The table came from immunoSEQ multiplex PCR; TCRdb's copy has only in-frame clones and leaves some out. The table shows 60,000 to 90,000 clones, with roughly four fifths occurring only once. Sequences were derived from CD4+ T cells from PBMCs cultured with HCoV-229E spike peptides, sampled after COVID-19 vaccination. These receptors originate from a human donor who received a COVID-19 vaccine.

J is TRBJ2-3 and V is TRBV24-1, with TRBD1 as a possible D gene (6 bases). V was clipped by 9 bases and J by 2 bases, with 20 bases between them. From germline, CDR1 is KGHDR and CDR2 SFDVKD. This CDR3 has 16 residues. CDR3 sequence: CATHRAKRGYTDTQYF. In nucleotides, the CDR3 is TGTGCCACCCACAGGGCTAAAAGAGGGTACACAGATACGCAGTATTTT.

The rearrangement uses TRBV9 and TRBJ2-3; no reliable D call. The CDR3 length is 13 residues. Germline values: CDR1 SGDLS, CDR2 YYNGEE. Trimming took off 2 bases at V and 2 bases at J, with 6 bases between the two ends. CDR3 DNA sequence: TGTGCCAGCAGCGTGTCGGTCACAGATACGCAGTATTTT. Translated: CASSVSVTDTQYF.

The chain has TRBV6-6 and TRBJ2-5; no reliable D call. The CDR3 runs 11 residues. Trimming removed 6 bases from V and 4 bases from J, with 6 bases in between. Per germline, CDR1 MNHNY and CDR2 SVGAGI (reference sequence). CDR3 sequence reads: CASRQRETQYF. The DNA of the CDR3 is TGTGCCAGCAGGCAAAGAGAGACCCAGTACTTC.

The chain combines TRBV9 with TRBJ2-3; 8 bases agree with TRBD2. Per germline, CDR1 SGDLS and CDR2 YYNGEE. J lost 2 bases, V lost 0 bases, and 11 bases had no gene match. CDR3 length: 18 amino acids. CDR3 sequence: CASSVELPAGVSTDTQYF. As DNA, the CDR3 is TGTGCCAGCAGCGTAGAGTTGCCAGCGGGGGTTTCCACAGATACGCAGTATTTT.

The genes are TRBV6-5 and TRBJ2-3, with D perhaps matching TRBD1 (5 bases). The CDR3 has 13 amino acids. V was clipped by 10 bases and J by 0 bases, with 11 bases between them. The germline CDR1 and CDR2 sequences are MNHEY and SVGAGI. The CDR3: CAIRGPSTDTQYF. The CDR3 DNA follows: TGTGCCATTAGGGGCCCGAGCACAGATACGCAGTATTTT.